This T cell receptor beta chain comes out of a study of T cells expressing NK-cell markers. Study results and limitations: Where a handful of donors were concerned, these clonotypes also led the CD3+CD56-NKG2C+ fraction.

5'RACE template switching built TCR beta cDNA with unique molecular identifiers. One entry per CDR3 protein, without DNA, is what TCRdb gives after re-calling the 5' RACE reads. The table counts about 390,000 distinct CDR3 sequences; 9.5% to 12% lies in the top ten. A note on this clonotype: What it recognizes is unknown.

The length of the CDR3 is 16 residues. Germline lookup yields CDR1 MNHEY and CDR2 SMNVEV (reference sequence). The chain carries TRBV27 and TRBJ2-3; absent DNA, TCRdb's TRBD1 call cannot be checked. The sample consisted of blood T cells: a sorted CD56 or NKG2C T cell subset, CD4+ or CD8+ T cells, or bulk PBMC T cells (not recorded which). The receptor comes from a woman aged 45 to 65 in good health. Here the CDR3 reads CASRTTWGKTADTQYF.